This T cell receptor beta chain emerged from a study of blood T cell repertoires in COVID-19. Sequenced by immunoSEQ multiplex PCR; TCRdb stores in-frame clones only, minus some. The sample holds 400,000 or so clones, about 90% seen once. Losses at the gene ends were 6 bases for V and 2 bases for J; bases not matched to a gene: 8. This CDR3 contains 16 residues. In germline, CDR1 is MNHEY, CDR2 SVGEGT. This receptor was obtained from a young man with COVID-19, enrolled during active disease. V gene TRBV6-2 or TRBV6-3 combines with J gene TRBJ2-3; TRBD1 matches at 10 bases. Sequenced: peripheral blood. The CDR3 spells CASSPDRGPVTDTQYF. As DNA, the CDR3 is TGTGCCAGCAGCCCTGACAGGGGGCCGGTCACAGATACGCAGTATTTT.